This entry lists 30 T cell receptor beta chains sequenced from one sample in a study of T cells in women clearing cervical HPV infection listed by TCRdb under 2018. Library prep was done by the immunoSEQ multiplex PCR assay. The clones in this table, taken by TCRdb from immuneACCESS, are in-frame only. Not every clone is retained; where verified, under half of the shortfall comes from an unresolved V gene, and the cause of the rest is unknown. The sample table gives approximately 16,000 clones. The biggest ten clones account for 6.5% to 9% of the sample. Sequenced input: blood buffy coat. These receptors were taken from a woman between 18 and 69 years old with a cervical HPV16 infection that either progressed to CIN3+ or cleared (not recorded which).

According to its frequency, this clone is medium-sized. The read terminates 3 residues before the CDR3 end, so the remaining end is supplied by the germline J gene. The chain couples TRBV19 to TRBJ2-3; D perhaps matches TRBD2 (6 bases). The germline gives CDR1 LNHDA, CDR2 SQIVND (reference sequence). The V end lost 7 bases, the J end lost 4 bases, and 15 bases lay between the germline ends. The CDR3 has 14 residues. CDR3 DNA, as far as it was read: TGTGCCAGTAAATCCAGTAGCGGAGCAGATACG. Translating gives CASKSSSGADT. The CDR3 as a whole reads CASKSSSGADTQYF.

Note on this clone: The read stops 3 residues short of the end of the CDR3; the missing end is completed from the germline J gene. J is TRBJ2-2 and V is TRBV6-1, with 8 bases aligning to TRBD1. CDR1 is MNHNS and CDR2 is SASEGT in the germline V gene. CDR3 length: 16 amino acids. The junction had 7 bases not matched to a gene; V was cut back by 4 bases and J by 3 bases. This chain's CDR3 is CASSVYRGTDTGELFF. The DNA read from the CDR3 is TGTGCCAGCAGTGTGTACAGGGGGACGGACACCGGGGAG.

Concerning this clone itself: The observed sequence ends 3 residues before the CDR3 terminus, with the missing tail filled in from the germline J gene. The chain is built from TRBV5-1 and TRBJ2-7, with D perhaps matching TRBD1 (6 bases). In germline, CDR1 is SGHRS, CDR2 YFSETQ. The CDR3 sequence is 16 residues long. Trimming removed 0 bases at V and 2 bases at J, with 15 bases between. The sequenced part of the CDR3 DNA is TGCGCCAGCAGCTTGGGGCCGGGACAATTTACCTACGAG. Its translation is CASSLGPGQFTYE. The entire CDR3 is CASSLGPGQFTYEQYF.

Partial CDR3 DNA: TGTGCCAGCAGCGGAAACCGGGACAGCCAGAACACC. It translates to CASSGNRDSQNT. In full, the CDR3 is CASSGNRDSQNTIYF. The rearrangement joins TRBV5-4 to TRBJ1-3; 7 bases agree with TRBD1. The read terminates 3 residues ahead of where the CDR3 ends, so the germline J gene completes it. The germline gives CDR1 SGHNT, CDR2 YYREEE (reference sequence). This CDR3 spans 15 amino acids. Trimming cost V 4 bases and J 7 bases; bases outside gene matches: 11.

As to this clone: The CDR3 end lies 3 residues beyond the end of the read and is filled in from the germline J gene. The chain employs TRBV28 and TRBJ2-5; the match to TRBD2 covers 7 bases. The length of the CDR3 is 14 residues. Germline lookup yields CDR1 MDHEN and CDR2 SYDVKM. The V and J ends lost 10 bases and 5 bases, in that order; junction bases with no gene match: 13. CDR3 DNA, as far as it was read: TGTGCCACAACCGGTTGGGGGGGGTGGGAGACC. Encoded protein: CATTGWGGWET. The whole CDR3 sequence reads CATTGWGGWETQYF.

On this clone itself: The missing CDR3 end, 3 residues past where the read stops, is filled in from the germline J gene. The chain is built from TRBV4-1 and TRBJ2-6; maybe TRBD1 (5 bases). Trimming left V 3 bases short and J 3 bases short, with 12 bases between. This CDR3 is built from 16 residues. The germline V gene has CDR1 MGHRA and CDR2 YSYEKL. CDR3 sequence: CASSHIKGVGANVLTF. Partial CDR3 DNA: TGCGCCAGCAGCCACATAAAAGGGGTTGGGGCCAACGTC.

On this clone: The read ends 3 residues before the CDR3 terminus; that terminus is restored from the germline J gene. The rearrangement links TRBV10-3 to TRBJ2-3, with D tentatively TRBD1 or TRBD2 (6 bases each). Germline V gives CDR1 ENHRY, CDR2 SYGVKD. The length of the CDR3 is 14 residues. V dropped 4 bases and J dropped 6 bases, with 14 bases sitting between them. The CDR3 protein is CAISGQEGMDTQYF. The sequenced part of the CDR3 DNA is TGTGCCATCAGTGGACAGGAGGGAATGGATACG.

A remark on this clone: Other DNA sequences of this sample code for an identical CDR3. The CDR3 reads CASSLDWGAGNTIYF. CDR3 DNA (partial): TGTGCCAGCAGCTTAGATTGGGGGGCTGGAAACACC. The rearrangement links TRBV7-8 to TRBJ1-3; a weak D match, TRBD1 (5 bases). The read ends 3 residues shy of where the CDR3 ends; the end is completed using the germline J gene. V lost 1 base and J 2 bases, leaving 9 bases between the germline ends. There are 15 residues in the CDR3. Looked up from germline, CDR1 is SGHVS and CDR2 is FQNEAQ.

CDR3: CSARDSGRGSTDTQYF. Partial CDR3 DNA: TGCAGTGCTAGAGATTCTGGGCGGGGAAGCACAGATACG. The rearrangement joins TRBV20-1 to TRBJ2-3, with a tentative D call TRBD2 (6 bases). Sequencing ends 3 residues short of the CDR3 end; the germline J gene provides the rest. The germline V gene has CDR1 DFQATT and CDR2 SNEGSKA (reference sequence). The germline V and J ends were trimmed by 0 bases and 0 bases, with 13 bases remaining between them. This CDR3 region has 16 residues.

A word on this clone: The read is 3 residues too short to cover the CDR3 end, so that end is filled in from the germline J gene. The chain employs TRBV6-1 and TRBJ1-6; D gene uncertain. Germline CDR1 and CDR2: MNHNS and SASEGT. The CDR3 loop spans 13 amino acids. V was cut by 4 bases and J by 4 bases, with 5 bases left in between. The CDR3: CASSGSYNSPLHF. The DNA read from the CDR3 is TGTGCCAGCAGTGGTAGTTATAATTCACCC.

As for this clone: The read is 3 residues too short to cover the CDR3 end, so that end is filled in from the germline J gene. This chain links TRBV28 with TRBJ1-2; D uncertain. The germline V gene has CDR1 MDHEN and CDR2 SYDVKM. V was trimmed by 4 bases and J by 4 bases, leaving 7 bases between them. This CDR3 has 12 residues. CDR3 DNA (partial): TGTGCCAGCAGTTCCAGAACCTATGGC. This sequence encodes CASSSRTYG. The whole CDR3 is CASSSRTYGYTF.

About this clone itself: The DNA ends 3 residues before the CDR3 does, and the rest of the CDR3 is filled in from the germline J gene. V usage is TRBV7-9 and J usage is TRBJ2-5, with TRBD1 matching 7 bases. V shed 5 bases, J shed 4 bases, and the junction held 10 bases outside the gene matches. The CDR3 runs to 15 residues. CDR1 is SEHNR and CDR2 is FQNEAQ in the germline V gene (reference sequence). The DNA read from the CDR3 is TGTGCCAGCAGCCCCTCAGAGGGGGCAGGAGAGACC. It is translated as CASSPSEGAGET. In full, the CDR3 is CASSPSEGAGETQYF.

On this clone itself: At one of its ends the junction is not consistent with the germline gene, which may arise from a read error. Coverage ceases 3 residues before the CDR3 finishes, and the germline J gene fills in the end. V is TRBV7-2 and J is TRBJ2-7, with D perhaps TRBD2 (6 bases). The germline V gene has CDR1 SGHTA and CDR2 FQGNSA. CDR3 length: 14 amino acids. The part of the CDR3 DNA that was read is TGTGTCAGCAGCTTTCGCGGGGATAGGAGCGAG. Encoded protein: CVSSFRGDRSE. In full, the CDR3 reads CVSSFRGDRSEQYF.

Concerning this clone itself: The observed sequence ends 3 residues before the CDR3 terminus, with the missing tail filled in from the germline J gene. The chain is built from TRBV5-1 and TRBJ2-3; D unclear. V was cut by 3 bases and J by 1 base, with 9 bases left in between. Germline V gene sequence: CDR1 SGHRS, CDR2 YFSETQ. CDR3 length: 14 amino acids. The CDR3 DNA, read in part, is TGCGCCAGCAGCTCGGGTTTCGGCACAGATACG. Protein: CASSSGFGTDT. The CDR3, in full, reads CASSSGFGTDTQYF.

About this clone: Read coverage stops 3 residues before the CDR3 terminus; the germline J gene supplies the remainder. This chain joins TRBV11-3 and TRBJ2-5; tentatively, D is TRBD2 (5 bases). The CDR3 runs to 15 residues. V was clipped by 1 base and J by 4 bases, with 13 bases between them. The germline gives CDR1 SGHNT, CDR2 YENEEA. The CDR3 here is CASSLGLGGGETQYF. Incomplete CDR3 DNA: TGTGCCAGCAGCTTAGGCCTAGGAGGAGGAGAGACC.

For this clone: The read terminates 3 residues ahead of where the CDR3 ends, so the germline J gene completes it. This chain connects TRBV30 to TRBJ2-1; the D gene is possibly TRBD2 (6 bases). Germline values: CDR1 GTSNPN, CDR2 SVGIG (reference sequence). CDR3 size: 14 residues. V dropped 4 bases and J dropped 0 bases, with 10 bases sitting between them. The covered CDR3 bases are TGTGCCTGGACCCGGGGGAGCTCCTACAATGAG. This gives the protein CAWTRGSSYNE. In full, the CDR3 is CAWTRGSSYNEQFF.

Regarding this clone: The read ends 3 residues before the CDR3 terminus; that terminus is restored from the germline J gene. This chain joins TRBV28 and TRBJ2-7; TRBD1 matches at 8 bases. The ends lost 5 bases at V and 4 bases at J; junction bases unmatched: 16. CDR1 and CDR2 from the germline V gene are MDHEN and SYDVKM. This CDR3 region has 17 residues. The CDR3 sequence: CASSPSRPLQGVYEQYF. The CDR3 DNA, read in part, is TGTGCCAGCAGTCCATCGAGGCCGCTACAGGGGGTTTACGAG.

With respect to this clone: Read data end 3 residues before the CDR3 end; the end is taken from the germline J gene. The chain combines TRBV30 with TRBJ2-2; 8 bases align to TRBD1. The CDR3 sequence is 16 residues long. Germline values: CDR1 GTSNPN, CDR2 SVGIG (reference sequence). Losses at the gene ends were 4 bases for V and 5 bases for J; bases not matched to a gene: 12. This chain's CDR3 is CAWILPDRGQTGELFF. The part of the CDR3 DNA that was read is TGTGCCTGGATACTTCCCGACAGGGGACAAACCGGGGAG.

With regard to this clone: The CDR3 end is not reached by the read, which stops 3 residues before it; the germline J gene fills it in. The chain joins TRBV29-1 to TRBJ2-3, with D possibly matching TRBD1 (6 bases). V gave up 1 base and J gave up 4 bases, with 12 bases separating them. The CDR3 is 14 amino acids. Germline V lookup: CDR1 SQVTM, CDR2 ANQGSEA. Incomplete CDR3 DNA: TGCAGCGTTGAAGCAGGGGTAGCGTCAGATACG. It codes for CSVEAGVASDT. From start to end, the CDR3 is CSVEAGVASDTQYF.

As to this clone: From the germline J gene comes the end of the CDR3, since the read stops 3 residues before it. The V gene is TRBV5-1, the J gene TRBJ2-7, with a tentative D call TRBD1 (6 bases). The CDR3 sequence is 14 residues long. Looked up from germline, CDR1 is SGHRS and CDR2 is YFSETQ. Trimming stripped 3 bases from V and 2 bases from J, with 12 bases between. CDR3 DNA (partial): TGCGCCAGCAGCTCGCCGGGACAACCCTACGAG. Protein product: CASSSPGQPYE. The CDR3 in full is CASSSPGQPYEQYF.

Note on this clone: The read stops 3 residues short of the end of the CDR3; the missing end is completed from the germline J gene. The V call is TRBV2, the J call TRBJ1-2, with TRBD1 as a possible D gene (5 bases). The CDR3 spans 16 residues. In germline, CDR1 is SNHLY, CDR2 FYNNEI. Deletions cut 0 bases from V and 6 bases from J, with 17 bases between. CDR3 DNA, as far as it was read: TGTGCCAGCAGTGAAGCGCGGCTAGGGGATTTCGATGGC. Its protein product is CASSEARLGDFDG. The full CDR3 reads CASSEARLGDFDGYTF. The full variable domain, in which reference TRBV2 and TRBJ1-2 provide the parts outside the CDR3, is EPEVTQTPSHQVTQMGQEVILRCVPISNHLYFYWYRQILGQKVEFLVSFYNNEISEKSEIFDDQFSVERPDGSNFTLKIRSTKLEDSAMYFCASSEARLGDFDGYTFGSGTRLTVV.

As to this clone: The CDR3 end lies 3 residues beyond the end of the read and is filled in from the germline J gene. The genes are TRBV20-1 and TRBJ2-5, with TRBD2 matching over 10 bases. Germline lookup yields CDR1 DFQATT and CDR2 SNEGSKA (reference sequence). This CDR3 region has 16 residues. V lost 0 bases and J lost 4; bases outside the gene matches: 8. The CDR3 here is CSARESSGGEGETQYF. The part of the CDR3 DNA that was read is TGCAGTGCTAGAGAATCTAGCGGGGGCGAGGGAGAGACC.

As to this clone: The read ends 3 residues shy of where the CDR3 ends; the end is completed using the germline J gene. This sequence joins TRBV7-8 and TRBJ2-5; TRBD2 might be the D (7 bases). Trimming removed 5 bases at V and 1 base at J, with 14 bases between. There are 15 residues in the CDR3. CDR1 is SGHVS, CDR2 FQNEAQ, per germline. CDR3 DNA, as far as it was read: TGTGCCAGCAGCCCAGGAGGGGGGGTCCAAGAGACC. Amino acid sequence: CASSPGGGVQET. The entire CDR3 protein is CASSPGGGVQETQYF.

As regards this clone: From the germline J gene comes the end of the CDR3, since the read stops 3 residues before it. This sequence joins TRBV2 and TRBJ1-2; D possibly corresponds to TRBD1 (6 bases). The CDR3 has 14 amino acids. The germline CDR1 and CDR2 sequences are SNHLY and FYNNEI. Partial CDR3 DNA: TGTGCCAGCAGTGCTATCGAGGGGGAGGGGGGC. The encoded protein is CASSAIEGEGG. From start to end, the CDR3 is CASSAIEGEGGYTF. The entire variable domain, with the rest obtained from reference TRBV2 and TRBJ1-2, is as follows: EPEVTQTPSHQVTQMGQEVILRCVPISNHLYFYWYRQILGQKVEFLVSFYNNEISEKSEIFDDQFSVERPDGSNFTLKIRSTKLEDSAMYFCASSAIEGEGGYTFGSGTRLTVV.

With regard to this clone: The sequenced fragment ends 3 residues before the CDR3 boundary, so the rest is inferred from the germline J gene. The chain is built from TRBV20-1 and TRBJ2-5; 8 nucleotides agree with TRBD2. Trimming removed 3 bases from V and 5 bases from J; junction bases left unmatched: 17. The germline CDR1 and CDR2 sequences are DFQATT and SNEGSKA (reference sequence). This CDR3 is built from 17 residues. The sequenced CDR3 bases are TGCAGTGCTAGGGACTTCAGCGGGGGCGGAGGAAGGGAGACC. This sequence encodes CSARDFSGGGGRET. The whole CDR3 region reads CSARDFSGGGGRETQYF.

About this clone: The read terminates 3 residues ahead of where the CDR3 ends, so the germline J gene completes it. The gene calls are TRBV5-6 and TRBJ1-6, with a possible D match to TRBD1 (5 bases). This CDR3 is 11 amino acids long. Per the germline V gene, CDR1 is SGHDT and CDR2 is YYEEEE. The sequenced CDR3 bases are TGTGCCAGCAGCTTGGAGGGGCCC. Its protein is CASSLEGP. The CDR3 in full is CASSLEGPLHF.

In regard to this clone: The CDR3 end lies 3 residues beyond the end of the read and is filled in from the germline J gene. This chain uses TRBV18 with TRBJ1-1; D might be TRBD1 (6 bases). Germline assignment: CDR1 KGHSH and CDR2 LQKENI. This CDR3 comprises 13 residues. The germline V and J ends were trimmed by 4 bases and 4 bases, with 10 bases remaining between them. Partial CDR3 DNA: TGTGCCAGCTCACGACAGGCGGGCACTGAA. Its protein is CASSRQAGTE. The entire CDR3 protein reads CASSRQAGTEAFF.

As for this clone: The sequenced fragment ends 3 residues before the CDR3 boundary, so the rest is inferred from the germline J gene. The chain recombines TRBV5-1 with TRBJ1-2; TRBD1 matches at 8 bases. The CDR3 loop spans 15 amino acids. CDR1 is SGHRS, CDR2 YFSETQ, per germline. V trimming: 1 base; J trimming: 6 bases; junction bases outside the gene matches: 8. Partial CDR3 DNA: TGCGCCAGCAGCTTGACAGGACAGGGATTCGATGGC. It yields the protein CASSLTGQGFDG. The full CDR3 reads CASSLTGQGFDGYTF.

In regard to this clone: The read is 3 residues too short to cover the CDR3 end, so that end is filled in from the germline J gene. The chain employs TRBV2 and TRBJ1-1, with TRBD1 matching over 8 bases. The germline V gene encodes CDR1 SNHLY and CDR2 FYNNEI. The CDR3 is 16 residues long. The ends lost 2 bases at V and 5 bases at J; junction bases unmatched: 10. Partial CDR3 DNA: TGTGCCAGCAGTGAAACAGAGGGACAGGCGAATACTGAA. Encoded protein: CASSETEGQANTE. The complete CDR3 sequence is CASSETEGQANTEAFF. Full variable domain (outside the CDR3, taken from reference TRBV2 and TRBJ1-1): EPEVTQTPSHQVTQMGQEVILRCVPISNHLYFYWYRQILGQKVEFLVSFYNNEISEKSEIFDDQFSVERPDGSNFTLKIRSTKLEDSAMYFCASSETEGQANTEAFFGQGTRLTVV.

In the case of this clone: The read terminates 3 residues before the CDR3 end, so the remaining end is supplied by the germline J gene. The J gene is TRBJ1-2, the V gene TRBV20-1; 7 positions match TRBD1. In germline, CDR1 is DFQATT, CDR2 SNEGSKA (reference sequence). CDR3 size: 12 residues. J was trimmed by 4 bases and V by 8 bases; bases with no gene match: 7. The DNA read from the CDR3 is TGCAGTACCGAGACAGGGCTCTATGGC. This translates into CSTETGLYG. The full-length CDR3 reads as CSTETGLYGYTF.